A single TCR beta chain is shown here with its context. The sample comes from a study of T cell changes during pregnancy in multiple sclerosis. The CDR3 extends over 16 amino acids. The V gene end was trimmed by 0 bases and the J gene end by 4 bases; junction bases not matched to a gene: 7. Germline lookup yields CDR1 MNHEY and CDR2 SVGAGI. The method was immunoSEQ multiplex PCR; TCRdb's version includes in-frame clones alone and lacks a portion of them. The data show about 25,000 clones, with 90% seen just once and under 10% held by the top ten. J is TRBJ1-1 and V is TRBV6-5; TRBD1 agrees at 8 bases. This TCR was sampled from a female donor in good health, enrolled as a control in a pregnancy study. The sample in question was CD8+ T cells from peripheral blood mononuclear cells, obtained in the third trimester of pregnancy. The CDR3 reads CASSYSKDRVGTEAFF. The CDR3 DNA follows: TGTGCCAGCAGTTACTCGAAGGACAGGGTAGGCACTGAAGCTTTCTTT.